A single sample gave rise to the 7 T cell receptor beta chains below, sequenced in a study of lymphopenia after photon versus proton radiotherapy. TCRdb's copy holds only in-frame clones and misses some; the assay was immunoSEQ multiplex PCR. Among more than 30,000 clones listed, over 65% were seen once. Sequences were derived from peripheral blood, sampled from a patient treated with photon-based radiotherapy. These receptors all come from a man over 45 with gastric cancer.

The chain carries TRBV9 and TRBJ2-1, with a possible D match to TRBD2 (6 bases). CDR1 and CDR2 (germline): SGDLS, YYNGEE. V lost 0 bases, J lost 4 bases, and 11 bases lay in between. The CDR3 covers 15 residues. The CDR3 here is CASSVVGSGYNEQFF. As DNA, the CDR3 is TGTGCCAGCAGCGTAGTTGGTAGCGGATACAATGAGCAGTTCTTC. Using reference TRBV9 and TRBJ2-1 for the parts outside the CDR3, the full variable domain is DSGVTQTPKHLITATGQRVTLRCSPRSGDLSVYWYQQSLDQGLQFLIQYYNGEERAKGNILERFSAQQFPDLHSELNLSSLELGDSALYFCASSVVGSGYNEQFFGPGTRLTVL.

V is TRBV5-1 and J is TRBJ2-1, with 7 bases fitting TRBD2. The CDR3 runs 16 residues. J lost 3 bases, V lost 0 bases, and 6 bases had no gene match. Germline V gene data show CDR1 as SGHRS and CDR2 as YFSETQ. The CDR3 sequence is CASSLAGGSGYNEQFF. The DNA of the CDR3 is TGCGCCAGCAGCTTGGCCGGCGGGAGCGGCTACAATGAGCAGTTCTTC.

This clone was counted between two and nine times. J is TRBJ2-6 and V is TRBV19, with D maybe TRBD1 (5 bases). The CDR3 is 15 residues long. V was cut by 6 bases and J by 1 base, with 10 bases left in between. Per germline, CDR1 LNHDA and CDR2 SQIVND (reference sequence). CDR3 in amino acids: CASRDRISGANVLTF. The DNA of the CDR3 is TGTGCCAGTAGAGACAGAATATCTGGGGCCAACGTCCTGACTTTC.

In DNA form, the CDR3 reads TGTGCCAGCAGCTCACTCCTTGGGCCCCAGCATTTT. Residues: CASSSLLGPQHF. The chain combines TRBV11-2 with TRBJ1-5, with D unclear. CDR3 size: 12 residues. The germline V gene encodes CDR1 SGHAT and CDR2 FQNNGV. V was pared by 4 bases and J by 9 bases, with 10 bases between.

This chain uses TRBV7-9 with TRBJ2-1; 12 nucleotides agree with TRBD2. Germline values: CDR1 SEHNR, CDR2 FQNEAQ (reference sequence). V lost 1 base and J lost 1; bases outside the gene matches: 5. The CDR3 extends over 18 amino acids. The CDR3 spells CASSLGLAGGRSYNEQFF. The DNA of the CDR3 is TGTGCCAGCAGCTTAGGGCTAGCGGGAGGGAGGTCCTACAATGAGCAGTTCTTC.

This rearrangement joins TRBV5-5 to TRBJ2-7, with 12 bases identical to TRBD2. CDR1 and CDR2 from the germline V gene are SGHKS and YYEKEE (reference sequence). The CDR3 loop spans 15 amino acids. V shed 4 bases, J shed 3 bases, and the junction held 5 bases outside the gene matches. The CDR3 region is CASSRTSGDVYEQYF. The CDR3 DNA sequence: TGTGCCAGCAGCCGGACTAGCGGGGACGTCTACGAGCAGTACTTC. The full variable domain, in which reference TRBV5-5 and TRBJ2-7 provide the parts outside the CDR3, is DAGVTQSPTHLIKTRGQQVTLRCSPISGHKSVSWYQQVLGQGPQFIFQYYEKEERGRGNFPDRFSARQFPNYSSELNVNALLLGDSALYLCASSRTSGDVYEQYFGPGTRLTVT.

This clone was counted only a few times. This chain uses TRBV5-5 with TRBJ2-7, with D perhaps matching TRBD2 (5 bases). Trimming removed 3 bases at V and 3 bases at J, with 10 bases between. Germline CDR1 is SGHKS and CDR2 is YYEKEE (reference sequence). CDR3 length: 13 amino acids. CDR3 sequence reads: CASSSGINYEQYF. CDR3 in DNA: TGTGCCAGCAGCTCCGGGATTAACTACGAGCAGTACTTC. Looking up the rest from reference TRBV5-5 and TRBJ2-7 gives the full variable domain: DAGVTQSPTHLIKTRGQQVTLRCSPISGHKSVSWYQQVLGQGPQFIFQYYEKEERGRGNFPDRFSARQFPNYSSELNVNALLLGDSALYLCASSSGINYEQYFGPGTRLTVT.